Listed below are T cell receptor beta chains from one sample, sequenced in a study of blood T cells in healthy people across ages. TCRdb called the 5' RACE reads again in MiXCR, with one record for every CDR3 protein. The sample has about 1,800,000 distinct CDR3 sequences; roughly 30% are singletons. Sequenced input: blood. The receptors originated from a woman in her twenties or thirties in good health. Both conserved end residues are part of each CDR3.

>TRBV29-1|14|TRBJ2-2
CSAGDRQNTGELFF
>TRBV9|12|TRBJ2-3
CASSGVSDTQYF
>TRBV12-3/TRBV12-4|16|TRBJ2-3
CASSLDTSGRTDTQYF
>TRBV5-1|13|TRBJ2-3
CASSLELADTQYF
>TRBV9|14|TRBJ1-2
CASSVDGGSGGYTF
>TRBV7-2|15|TRBJ2-7
CAGSRTGMSSYEQYF
>TRBV20-1|19|TRBJ1-5
CSANRASGTGGRSNQPQHF
>TRBV27|15|TRBJ1-2
CASSRGRGQRDGYTF
>TRBV28|15|TRBJ1-2
CASSPGGAGDYGYTF
>TRBV7-3|11|TRBJ2-1
CASRLNNKQVF
>TRBV20-1|13|TRBJ1-5
CSAIGDREQPQHF
>TRBV20-1|15|TRBJ2-3
CSARDSRKATGTQYF
>TRBV11-2|15|TRBJ2-1
CASSDRTHAEEEQFF
>TRBV12-3/TRBV12-4|14|TRBJ2-2
CASRAGTHTGELFF
>TRBV20-1|14|TRBJ2-7
CSAIRQRGAYEQYF
>TRBV6-6|13|TRBJ2-7
CASSYRGLAEQYF
>TRBV20-1|16|TRBJ2-3
CSARGSVGGRTDTQYF
>TRBV5-4|13|-
CASSHPGKNEQYF
>TRBV28|13|TRBJ2-3
CAGGGASTDTQYF
>TRBV5-1|16|TRBJ2-1
CASSLGGLRTYNEQFF
>TRBV7-6|15|TRBJ1-4
CASSTRTGGNEKLFF
>TRBV9|15|TRBJ1-2
CASSQGGNGNYGYTF
>TRBV5-1|15|TRBJ2-2
CASSLFSGATGELFF
>TRBV29-1|13|TRBJ1-1
CSVEVGFNTEAFF
>TRBV19|16|TRBJ2-1
CASSIDVLAGDDEQFF
>TRBV14|14|TRBJ2-1
CASSPDRGLREQFF
>TRBV6-5|15|TRBJ2-1
CASMGLARLGDEQFF
>TRBV21-1|14|TRBJ2-1
CASSKGIRYNEQFF
>TRBV11-3|15|TRBJ2-1
CASSLDAGANNEQFF
>TRBV29-1|13|TRBJ2-3
CSVRTGVADMQYF
>TRBV7-3|13|TRBJ2-4
CASSQGSRGEQYF
>TRBV7-2|19|TRBJ2-1
CASSLRPSGSVGTGNEQFF
>TRBV6-6|13|TRBJ1-2
CASSLGTGGSYTF
>TRBV12-3/TRBV12-4|17|TRBJ2-5
CASSLVVGTGTAETQYF
>TRBV28|16|TRBJ2-6
CASSSPPKGGANVLTF